Listed below are T cell receptor beta chains from one sample, sequenced in a study of shared clonotypes between healthy human individuals. Repertoires were generated with immunoSEQ multiplex PCR, while TCRdb's copy carries only in-frame clones and drops some. The repertoire holds about 980,000 clones, with 76% as singletons. Material for sequencing was memory CD4+ T cells sorted from blood. These receptors were taken from a man aged 18 to 30 in good health. CDR3s include the opening cysteine and the closing phenylalanine or tryptophan. Each record gives: J gene, D gene, V gene, clone size, CDR3 DNA, CDR3 protein. A D gene is named only where the DNA matches it firmly. Where a row states a size, it is once, few, many or the class of an expanded clone; other rows omit it.

j_call: TRBJ2-1; d_call: TRBD2; v_call: TRBV7-2; clone_size: -; cdr3_nt: TGTGCCAGCAGCCCGTCGCTTCCTAGCGGGAGGAATGAGCAGTTCTTC; cdr3_aa: CASSPSLPSGRNEQFF
j_call: TRBJ2-1; d_call: TRBD1; v_call: TRBV19; clone_size: -; cdr3_nt: TGTGCCAGTAAAAAACAGGGGCCATCTTTCGATGAGCAGTTCTTC; cdr3_aa: CASKKQGPSFDEQFF
j_call: TRBJ1-1; d_call: -; v_call: TRBV5-1; clone_size: few; cdr3_nt: TGCGCCAGCAGCTTGACAGGGCGGGAGAACACTGAAGCTTTCTTT; cdr3_aa: CASSLTGRENTEAFF
j_call: TRBJ1-5; d_call: -; v_call: TRBV5-1; clone_size: -; cdr3_nt: TGCGCCAGCAGCTTGGCAGGTATGCTTAATCAGCCCCAGCATTTT; cdr3_aa: CASSLAGMLNQPQHF
j_call: TRBJ2-4; d_call: -; v_call: TRBV2; clone_size: -; cdr3_nt: TGTGCCAGCAGTGTGGATGGGAACATTCAGTACTTC; cdr3_aa: CASSVDGNIQYF
j_call: TRBJ2-7; d_call: -; v_call: TRBV5-6; clone_size: -; cdr3_nt: TGTGCCAGCAGCTCCGAGTTACCAAAGACCTCCTACGAGCAGTACTTC; cdr3_aa: CASSSELPKTSYEQYF
j_call: TRBJ2-1; d_call: -; v_call: TRBV7-2; clone_size: -; cdr3_nt: TGTGCCAGCAGCTCCCACCCACTAGAAATGAAGTTCTTC; cdr3_aa: CASSSHPLEMKFF
j_call: TRBJ2-5; d_call: TRBD2; v_call: TRBV25-1; clone_size: -; cdr3_nt: TGTGCCAGCAGTGGTACCGGGACTAGCGGGAGAGAGACCCAGTACTTC; cdr3_aa: CASSGTGTSGRETQYF
j_call: TRBJ2-7; d_call: -; v_call: TRBV29-1; clone_size: once; cdr3_nt: TGCAGCGTTGCGGAACAGGCCTACGAGCAGTACTTC; cdr3_aa: CSVAEQAYEQYF
j_call: TRBJ2-3; d_call: -; v_call: TRBV25-1; clone_size: -; cdr3_nt: TGTGCCAGCAGTGATCCCGCAAGCACAGATACGCAGTATTTT; cdr3_aa: CASSDPASTDTQYF
j_call: TRBJ1-5; d_call: -; v_call: TRBV10-1; clone_size: once; cdr3_nt: TGCGCCAGCAGTAGCCAGTTTGATCAGCCCCAGCATTTT; cdr3_aa: CASSSQFDQPQHF
j_call: TRBJ2-7; d_call: -; v_call: TRBV6-5; clone_size: -; cdr3_nt: TGTGCCAGCAGCCAGGGCCTCGAGCAGTACTTC; cdr3_aa: CASSQGLEQYF
j_call: TRBJ2-1; d_call: -; v_call: TRBV5-1; clone_size: -; cdr3_nt: TGCGCCAGCACCTCCTTAGGTAACGGAGGGTATGAGCAGTTCTTC; cdr3_aa: CASTSLGNGGYEQFF
j_call: TRBJ2-5; d_call: -; v_call: TRBV5-1; clone_size: -; cdr3_nt: TGCGCCAGCAGCTTCAGGGAGACCCAGTACTTC; cdr3_aa: CASSFRETQYF
j_call: TRBJ2-5; d_call: TRBD2; v_call: TRBV5-1; clone_size: -; cdr3_nt: TGCGCCAGCGCCCGAAATAGGAGCGGGACCACACAAGAGACCCAGTACTTC; cdr3_aa: CASARNRSGTTQETQYF
j_call: TRBJ2-5; d_call: TRBD2; v_call: TRBV7-9; clone_size: -; cdr3_nt: TGTGCCAGCAGCTTAGCACTAGCGGGGGGCCAAGAGACCCAGTACTTC; cdr3_aa: CASSLALAGGQETQYF
j_call: TRBJ1-1; d_call: -; v_call: TRBV7-2; clone_size: -; cdr3_nt: TGTGCCAGCAGCTTAGCCAGGGTGAACACTGAAGCTTTCTTT; cdr3_aa: CASSLARVNTEAFF
j_call: TRBJ1-2; d_call: TRBD1; v_call: TRBV6-5; clone_size: -; cdr3_nt: TGTGCCAGCAATACAGGGGATAGGAATGGCTACACCTTC; cdr3_aa: CASNTGDRNGYTF
j_call: TRBJ1-4; d_call: -; v_call: TRBV4-2; clone_size: -; cdr3_nt: TGTGCCAGCAGCCAAGAAGTGGGCCCTGGGGTGTTTTTT; cdr3_aa: CASSQEVGPGVFF
j_call: TRBJ1-6; d_call: -; v_call: TRBV7-9; clone_size: -; cdr3_nt: TGTGCCAGCAGCCCTCCGACGACAGAACGGGCTTCACCCCTCCACTTT; cdr3_aa: CASSPPTTERASPLHF
j_call: TRBJ2-3; d_call: -; v_call: TRBV11-3; clone_size: once; cdr3_nt: TGTGCCAGCAGCTTAGACAGAACAGATACGCAGTATTTT; cdr3_aa: CASSLDRTDTQYF
j_call: TRBJ2-7; d_call: TRBD1; v_call: TRBV5-1; clone_size: -; cdr3_nt: TGCGCCGCAGTGTACCGGGACAGAGTCTACGAGCAGTACTTC; cdr3_aa: CAAVYRDRVYEQYF
j_call: TRBJ2-3; d_call: -; v_call: TRBV7-2; clone_size: -; cdr3_nt: TGTGCCAGCAGCCTCGTAGCGGGCACAGATACGCAGTATTTT; cdr3_aa: CASSLVAGTDTQYF
j_call: TRBJ2-7; d_call: -; v_call: TRBV5-1; clone_size: few; cdr3_nt: TGCGCCAGCAGCTCATCACCATCTTCCTACGAGCAGTACTTC; cdr3_aa: CASSSSPSSYEQYF
j_call: TRBJ2-7; d_call: TRBD2; v_call: TRBV19; clone_size: -; cdr3_nt: TGTGCCAGCGGACTAGCGGGAACCTACGAGCAGTACTTC; cdr3_aa: CASGLAGTYEQYF
j_call: TRBJ1-6; d_call: -; v_call: TRBV10-1; clone_size: few; cdr3_nt: TGCGCCAGCAGTGGTGGGACCAATTCACCCCTCCACTTT; cdr3_aa: CASSGGTNSPLHF
j_call: TRBJ2-5; d_call: -; v_call: TRBV7-9; clone_size: -; cdr3_nt: TGTGCCAGCAGCCTCGGCCTGGGAGAGACCCAGTACTTC; cdr3_aa: CASSLGLGETQYF
j_call: TRBJ2-7; d_call: -; v_call: TRBV27; clone_size: -; cdr3_nt: TGTGCCAGTCGCTTGGCAGGGCCACTCTCCTACGAGCAGTACTTC; cdr3_aa: CASRLAGPLSYEQYF
j_call: TRBJ1-3; d_call: -; v_call: TRBV4-1; clone_size: -; cdr3_nt: TGCGCCAGCAGCCCATCCTTGGGGCAGGGAGGAAACACCATATATTTT; cdr3_aa: CASSPSLGQGGNTIYF
j_call: TRBJ2-3; d_call: -; v_call: TRBV10-3; clone_size: -; cdr3_nt: TGTGCCATCAGTGAGGGAACTGGCTCCACAGATACGCAGTATTTT; cdr3_aa: CAISEGTGSTDTQYF
j_call: TRBJ1-1; d_call: -; v_call: TRBV7-9; clone_size: -; cdr3_nt: TGTGCCAGCAGCCTGTCAGAGATGAACACTGAAGCTTTCTTT; cdr3_aa: CASSLSEMNTEAFF
j_call: TRBJ1-3; d_call: -; v_call: TRBV6-1; clone_size: -; cdr3_nt: TGTGCCAGCAGTGACTCGGGGATCTCTGGAAACACCATATATTTT; cdr3_aa: CASSDSGISGNTIYF
j_call: TRBJ2-4; d_call: -; v_call: TRBV18; clone_size: -; cdr3_nt: TGTGCCAGCTCACCATCAACAGGCAACATTCAGTACTTC; cdr3_aa: CASSPSTGNIQYF
j_call: TRBJ1-6; d_call: -; v_call: TRBV30; clone_size: -; cdr3_nt: TGTGCCTGGAGTATGGGACGGAGAGTTTCCTATAATTCACCCCTCCACTTT; cdr3_aa: CAWSMGRRVSYNSPLHF
j_call: TRBJ2-1; d_call: TRBD2; v_call: TRBV11-2; clone_size: -; cdr3_nt: TGTGCCAGCAGCCCAACCGGGGGGTACAATGAGCAGTTCTTC; cdr3_aa: CASSPTGGYNEQFF
j_call: TRBJ2-3; d_call: -; v_call: TRBV9; clone_size: -; cdr3_nt: TGTGCCAGCAGCGTCCGGGAAACAGATACGCAGTATTTT; cdr3_aa: CASSVRETDTQYF
j_call: TRBJ2-7; d_call: -; v_call: TRBV19; clone_size: -; cdr3_nt: TGTGCCAGTAGTAACAGCCTTTCCTACGAGCAGTACTTC; cdr3_aa: CASSNSLSYEQYF
j_call: TRBJ2-2; d_call: -; v_call: TRBV2; clone_size: once; cdr3_nt: TGTGCCAGCAGTAGGGTGTTCGCGAACACCGGGGAGCTGTTTTTT; cdr3_aa: CASSRVFANTGELFF
j_call: TRBJ2-7; d_call: TRBD1; v_call: TRBV10-3; clone_size: -; cdr3_nt: TGTGCCATCAGTGAACAAACCAACGACAGGGGAACGTACTTC; cdr3_aa: CAISEQTNDRGTYF
j_call: TRBJ2-6; d_call: TRBD1; v_call: TRBV4-3; clone_size: -; cdr3_nt: TGCGCCAGCAGCCAAGATTGGAACAGGGGTTCTGGGGCCAACGTCCTGACTTTC; cdr3_aa: CASSQDWNRGSGANVLTF
j_call: TRBJ2-1; d_call: -; v_call: TRBV5-4; clone_size: -; cdr3_nt: TGTGCCAGCAGCCCCAAGGGGAGCGGTGCCGATGAGCAGTTCTTC; cdr3_aa: CASSPKGSGADEQFF